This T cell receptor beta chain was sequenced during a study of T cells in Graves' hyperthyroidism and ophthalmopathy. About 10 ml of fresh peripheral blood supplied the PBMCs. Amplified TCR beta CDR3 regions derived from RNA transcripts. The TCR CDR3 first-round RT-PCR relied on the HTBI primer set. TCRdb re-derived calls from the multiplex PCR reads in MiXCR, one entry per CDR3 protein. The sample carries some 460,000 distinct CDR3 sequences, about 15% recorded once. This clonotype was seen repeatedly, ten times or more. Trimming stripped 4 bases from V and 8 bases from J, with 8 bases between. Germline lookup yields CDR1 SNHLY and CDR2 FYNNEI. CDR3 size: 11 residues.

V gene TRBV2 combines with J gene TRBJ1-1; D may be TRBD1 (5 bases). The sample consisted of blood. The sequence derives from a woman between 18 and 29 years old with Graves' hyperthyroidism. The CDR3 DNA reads TGTGCCAGCAGTGGGGCAGGGGAAGCTTTCTTT. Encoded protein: CASSGAGEAFF.